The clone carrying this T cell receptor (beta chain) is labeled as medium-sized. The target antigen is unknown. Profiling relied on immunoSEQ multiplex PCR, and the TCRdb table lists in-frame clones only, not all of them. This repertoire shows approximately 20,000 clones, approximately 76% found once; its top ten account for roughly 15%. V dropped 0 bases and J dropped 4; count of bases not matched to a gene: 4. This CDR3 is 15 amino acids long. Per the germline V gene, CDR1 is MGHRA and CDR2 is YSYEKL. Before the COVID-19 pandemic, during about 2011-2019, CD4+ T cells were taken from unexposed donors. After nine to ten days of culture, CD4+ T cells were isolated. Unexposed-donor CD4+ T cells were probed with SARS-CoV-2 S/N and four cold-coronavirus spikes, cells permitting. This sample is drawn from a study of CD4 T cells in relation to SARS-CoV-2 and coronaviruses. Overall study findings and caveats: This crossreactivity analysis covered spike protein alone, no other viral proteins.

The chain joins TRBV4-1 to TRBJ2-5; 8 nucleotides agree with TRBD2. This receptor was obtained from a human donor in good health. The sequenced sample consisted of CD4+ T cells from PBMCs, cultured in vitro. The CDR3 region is CASSQDRLATETQYF. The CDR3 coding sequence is TGCGCCAGCAGCCAAGATAGACTAGCGACAGAGACCCAGTACTTC.